This TCR beta chain is drawn from a study of cytomegalovirus exposure and HLA in healthy donors (dated by TCRdb to the late 2010s). Study-wide context: An earlier analysis of around 600 of the donors reported about 250 Gb of sequence data and 117 million unique TCR beta sequences from 150 million to 200 million T cells. The study profiled the T cell repertoires of under 850 subjects by immunosequencing and related them to cytomegalovirus serostatus. HLA typing included class I and class II loci at four-digit resolution. The later analysis used no new phenotypic data to find candidate immune exposures, relying instead on TCR beta sequences and their occurrence across donors. To predict cytomegalovirus infection status, the study brought together high-throughput TCR immunosequencing, statistical association of individual TCRs with disease status, and machine learning. In a later analysis, previously published TCR beta repertoires from 670 or so donors were re-analyzed and high-resolution HLA genotyping was added so that TCR occurrence patterns could be studied. To decide whether each TCR beta V gene segment behaved as functional or pseudogenic, an earlier analysis of approximately 620 of the donors relied on high-throughput TCR beta sequencing. In addition to the first cohort of hundreds of subjects, a separate validation cohort of approximately 130 different subjects was used. A later genetic analysis used genome-wide SNP genotypes for about 55% of the 666 donors, treating that subset as a discovery cohort. Alongside the repertoire data, information on donor age, sex, ethnicity and CMV serostatus was compiled. All discovery cohort repertoires had been generated using a single sequencing platform. Approximately 310 gigabases of sequencing data and tens of millions of unique TCR sequences were included in an early release covering 550 to 650 HLA-typed donors. The number of typed donors differed by locus: roughly 629-630 for A, B, C, DRB1 and DQB1; approximately 520 for DQA1; 606 for DPA1; and roughly 470 for DPB1. On average, roughly 240,000 unique TCR beta nucleotide sequences were sequenced per donor among roughly 430 genotyped donors of the cohort, with roughly 18% of those sequences being non-productive. Because of strong linkage in the cohort, roughly five DR-DQ haplotypes were treated as single units for association and clustering. The study aimed to test whether cataloging public T cell receptors could reveal signatures of past pathogen exposure. Among the roughly 370 genotyped donors, 75% to 90% belonged to the genetic ancestry cluster associated with self-reported Caucasian donors.

Beyond this particular receptor, the publication reports: Across donors, most TCR sequences were observed very rarely, whereas some public TCRs were present in many individuals. Correlated functional status among segregating V segments might be attributable to linkage disequilibrium, but an unknown experimental factor could not be ruled out. A later analysis associated 15,000 or so TCR beta sequences with specific HLA alleles at a false discovery rate of 0.05. In a later analysis, HLA-associated TCR beta chains showed more clonal expansion and lower generation probabilities than non-associated chains that were equally common. An association between a missense DCLRE1C variant and V-gene and J-gene trimming of TCR beta chains was found in a later genetic analysis and replicated in an independent cohort. Some IMGT-functional V segments, including TRBV6-2 and TRBV6-3, could not be told apart with the 87-base-pair reads, so those segments were excluded. Immune exposure information for the cohort was limited to CMV serostatus. The study gave a list of 150 to 200 TCR beta chains associated with cytomegalovirus. A cluster of highly shared sequence variants was judged likely to be a technical artifact of the sequencing pipeline. Three of the identified cytomegalovirus-associated TCR beta chains were confirmed in vitro to be specific for cytomegalovirus antigens. Because some donors lacked HLA typing at each locus, the association tests relied only on the typed subset. Sequencing depth was assumed to be roughly uniform across donors in the presence/absence analyses, though that assumption may not hold. Because counts were too low, some 17 rarely observed V segments, including chromosome 9 orphons, were left out of the earlier analysis of a few hundred of the donors. In an earlier analysis of approximately 590 of the donors, most TCR beta V segments appeared in productive rearrangements about 90% or about 30% of the time, broadly matching IMGT annotations. A later analysis reported that several top co-occurrence clusters appeared linked to parvovirus B19, influenza, CMV and Epstein-Barr virus. In both the original and validation cohorts, the classifier was reported to diagnose cytomegalovirus status with high specificity and sensitivity. According to a later analysis, most CMV-associated TCR beta chains appeared to be HLA-restricted, and the HLA associations seemed to be driven largely by CMV exposure. According to a later genetic analysis, donors in an Asian-associated ancestry cluster had fewer N-insertions in productive TCRs than the approximately 670-donor mean. A further reported finding was that TCR beta sequences accurately predicted the HLA-A and HLA-B alleles for most subjects in the first cohort. A later analysis found that TCR association rates varied across HLA loci, with DRB1 alleles showing the most associated TCRs and HLA-C alleles the fewest. The authors suggested that the approach could potentially be generalized to other disease states and immunological phenotypes. Strong co-occurrence of HLA alleles, especially DR and DQ, made assigning TCR associations to individual alleles difficult. Only TCR beta chains were sequenced in this cohort, and the absence of alpha or paired-chain data limited detectable features.

The protocol used for the library was the immunoSEQ multiplex PCR assay. The multiplex PCR relied on a mix of 60 forward primers for TCR Vbeta segments and 13 reverse primers for TCR Jbeta segments. The CDR3 region of rearranged TCR beta genes was amplified from genomic DNA with a multiplex PCR assay. Amplified TCR beta libraries were sequenced as 87-base-pair reads on the Illumina HiSeq System. The paper's data handling went like this. A later analysis tallied 75 million to 85 million unique TCR beta chains across the 700 or so repertoires, and about 10 million of those chains were shared by two or more donors. Raw reads were error-corrected and collapsed into unique sequences with a nearest-neighbor algorithm that merged closely related sequences to remove PCR and sequencing errors. V, D and J gene segments were assigned by aligning CDR3 sequences to IMGT reference sequences. For a sequence to be retained, at least a six-nucleotide match to both a V gene segment and a J gene segment was required. Rearrangements were classified as productive when the CDR3 lacked stop codons and remained in frame with V and J, and all other rearrangements were classified as non-productive. Following IMGT convention, CDR3 was defined as the stretch from the second conserved V-encoded cysteine up to the conserved J-encoded phenylalanine. In an earlier analysis of roughly 610 of the donors, sequences lacking an unambiguous match to a single V gene segment were excluded. An earlier analysis of several hundred of the donors classified V segments as functional when productive rearrangements were above 56.7% and as segregating when the standard deviation between donors was above 5%. To diagnose cytomegalovirus status from the catalog of TCR beta chain sequences, a statistical classification framework was built. In a later analysis, V and J genes were assigned by comparing TCR nucleotide sequences against IMGT/GENE-DB human TR gene sequences. Using the TCRdist pipeline, a later analysis assigned CDR3 sequences along with most-parsimonious VDJ recombination scenarios. In a later analysis, each TCR beta chain was defined by its CDR3 amino acid sequence together with its V-gene family, and reads lacking a unique V-gene family were excluded. To address suspected cross-contamination and a sequencing artifact, a later analysis removed approximately 590 highly shared, low-generation-probability nucleotide sequences. In a later analysis, a clonal expansion index was calculated for each public chain from normalized within-repertoire ranks of inferred template counts. Generation probabilities in a later analysis came from a VDJ recombination model fitted to out-of-frame rearrangements, and those results were checked against IGoR. In a later analysis, hypergeometric tests were used to score TCR-TCR, TCR-HLA and TCR-CMV co-occurrence, with a repertoire-size bias correction applied to TCR pairs. To estimate false discovery rates, a later analysis permuted the HLA or CMV assignments 20 times. In a later analysis, co-occurring TCRs were grouped using DBSCAN, and TCRdist sequence similarity was added for clustering within HLA-allele-positive subsets. Repertoires with fewer than 30,000 or more than 120,000 public chains, plus five repertoires with anomalous nucleotide sharing, were excluded from co-occurrence clustering. As stored in TCRdb, this immuneACCESS dataset retains in-frame rearrangements with V and J assigned. A fraction of the clones does not appear; measured against another copy, unresolved V genes explain less than half of the discrepancy, and the remainder lacks a known reason. V and J calls plus clone size are reproduced from that table; the DNA served to infer D and trimming. In this sample's table one finds 55,000 to 85,000 clones. The ten largest make up roughly 2.3% of the sample.

In the case of this clone: Its antigen target is currently unknown.

Per the germline V gene (reference sequence), WNHNN is the CDR1 and SYGVQD is the CDR2. The cysteine opens and the phenylalanine closes a CDR3 of 14 amino acids. CDR3 DNA only is kept here, 42 bases in frame from base 1. Trimmed from V: 3 bases; trimmed from J: 0 bases; junction bases lacking a gene match: 1. The cohort was made up of roughly 670 healthy bone marrow donors. At the time of sampling, every cohort member was nominally healthy, though immune exposures that went unrecorded were likely present. The donor was CMV seropositive and was included in the group of 290 or so seropositive cohort members. Every donor gave a peripheral blood sample, and the peripheral blood mononuclear cells from that sample were used for TCR beta sequencing. Genomic DNA was extracted from the blood cell samples with the Qiagen DNeasy Blood Extraction Kit.

The sample consisted of PBMCs. The receptor was isolated from a female donor in good health and CMV-seropositive. The chain is assembled from TRBV10-1 and TRBJ1-1; 7 central bases correspond to TRBD1. The bases read TGCGCCAGCAGTGAAGGGGGCTTGAACACTGAAGCTTTCTTT. It translates as CASSEGGLNTEAFF.